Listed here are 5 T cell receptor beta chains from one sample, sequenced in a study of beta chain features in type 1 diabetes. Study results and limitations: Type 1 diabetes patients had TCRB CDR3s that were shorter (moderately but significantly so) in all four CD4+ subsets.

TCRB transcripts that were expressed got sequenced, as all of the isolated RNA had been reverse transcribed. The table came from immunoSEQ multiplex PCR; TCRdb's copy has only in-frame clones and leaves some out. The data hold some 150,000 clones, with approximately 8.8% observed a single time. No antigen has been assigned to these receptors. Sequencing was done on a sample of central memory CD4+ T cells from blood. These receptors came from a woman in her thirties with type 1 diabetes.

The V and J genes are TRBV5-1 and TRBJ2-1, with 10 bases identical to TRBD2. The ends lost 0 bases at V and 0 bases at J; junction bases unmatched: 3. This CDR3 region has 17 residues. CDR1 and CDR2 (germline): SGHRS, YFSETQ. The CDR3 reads CASSLVLAGSSYNEQFF. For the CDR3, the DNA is TGCGCCAGCAGCTTGGTACTAGCGGGAAGCTCCTACAATGAGCAGTTCTTC.

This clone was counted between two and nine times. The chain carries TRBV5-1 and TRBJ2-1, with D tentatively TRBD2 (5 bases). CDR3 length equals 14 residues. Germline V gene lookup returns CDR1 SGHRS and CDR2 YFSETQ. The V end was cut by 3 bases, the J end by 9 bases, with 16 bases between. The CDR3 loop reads CASSSDGPGSEQFF. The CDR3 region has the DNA TGCGCCAGCAGCTCCGATGGGCCGGGAAGTGAGCAGTTCTTC.

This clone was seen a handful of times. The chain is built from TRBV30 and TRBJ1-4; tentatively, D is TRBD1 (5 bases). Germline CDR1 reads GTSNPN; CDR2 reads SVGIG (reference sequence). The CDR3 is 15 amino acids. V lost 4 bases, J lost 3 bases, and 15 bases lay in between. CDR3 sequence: CAWKQPDKPNEKLFF. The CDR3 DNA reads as TGTGCCTGGAAACAACCGGACAAACCTAATGAAAAACTGTTTTTT.

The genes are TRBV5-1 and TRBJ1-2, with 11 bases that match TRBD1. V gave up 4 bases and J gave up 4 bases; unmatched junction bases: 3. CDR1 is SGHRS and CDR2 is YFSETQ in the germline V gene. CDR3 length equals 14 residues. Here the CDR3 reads CASSRDRGAYGYTF. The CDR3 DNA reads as TGCGCCAGCAGCAGGGACAGGGGGGCCTATGGCTACACCTTC.

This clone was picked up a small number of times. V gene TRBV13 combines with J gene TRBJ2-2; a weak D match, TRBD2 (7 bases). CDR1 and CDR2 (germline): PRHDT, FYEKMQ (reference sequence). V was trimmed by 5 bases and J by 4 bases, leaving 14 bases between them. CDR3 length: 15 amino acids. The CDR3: CASSPRGAFTGELFF. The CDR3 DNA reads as TGTGCCAGCAGCCCCCGGGGGGCCTTCACCGGGGAGCTGTTTTTT.